This T cell receptor beta chain stems from a study of vaccination effects on CD4 cells after COVID-19. Study-level findings and limits: In the late period after vaccination, infection- and vaccine-induced clones contracted markedly.

Sequencing in the ViraFEST assay came after antigen-specific CD4+ T cells had been expanded with viral peptide pools, which were used to stimulate PBMC. Following culture for under 12 days, CD4+ T cells were isolated. Participants received two doses of either the BNT162b2 or mRNA-1273 vaccine. After around 2.2 million PBMC were placed in each well, they were cultured with 10 IU/ml IL-2 and around 10 ug/ml peptides. The table came from immunoSEQ multiplex PCR; TCRdb's copy has only in-frame clones and leaves some out. The sample has about 66,000 clones, around three quarters seen once. In regard to this clone: What it recognizes is unknown.

The material sequenced was CD4+ T cells from PBMCs cultured with HCoV-OC43 spike peptides, taken after COVID-19 vaccination. Subset denoted: HCoV-OC43 spike overlapping peptide pool stimulation. This TCR was recovered from a human donor who received a COVID-19 vaccine.

DNA for the CDR3: TGCGCCAGCAGTTTACAGGGCCTCACTGAAGCTTTCTTT. Translation gives CASSLQGLTEAFF. The V call is TRBV5-1, the J call TRBJ1-1; a weak D match, TRBD1 (6 bases). The CDR3 extends over 13 amino acids. Trimming removed 5 bases at V and 4 bases at J, with 12 bases between. Germline lookup yields CDR1 SGHRS and CDR2 YFSETQ.